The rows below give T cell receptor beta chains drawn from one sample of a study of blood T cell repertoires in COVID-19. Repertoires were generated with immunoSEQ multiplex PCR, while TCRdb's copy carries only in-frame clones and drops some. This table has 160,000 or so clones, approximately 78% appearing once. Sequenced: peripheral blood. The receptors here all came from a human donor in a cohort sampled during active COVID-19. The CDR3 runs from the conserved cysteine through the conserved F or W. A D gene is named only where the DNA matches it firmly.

CDR3 DNA: TGTGCCAGCAGTACCGCGGGACTACTCTACTTCGAGCAGTACTTC
CDR3 protein: CASSTAGLLYFEQYF
D gene: TRBD2
J gene: TRBJ2-7
V gene: TRBV6-5

CDR3 DNA: TGTGCCCGCAGTGGGGGCCAGGGGGGCTACGAGCAGTACTTC
CDR3 protein: CARSGGQGGYEQYF
D gene: -
J gene: TRBJ2-7
V gene: TRBV5-5

CDR3 DNA: TGCGCCAGCAGCCCTTCGGCAGGGAGGAATTCACCCCTCCACTTT
CDR3 protein: CASSPSAGRNSPLHF
D gene: -
J gene: TRBJ1-6
V gene: TRBV7-8

CDR3 DNA: TGTGCCGGGGGGGGACTAGCGGGAGATGAGCAGTTCTTC
CDR3 protein: CAGGGLAGDEQFF
D gene: TRBD2
J gene: TRBJ2-1
V gene: TRBV7-2

CDR3 DNA: TGTGCCAGCAGCCAACCAGGGACTAGCGGGGTGACCACAGATACGCAGTATTTT
CDR3 protein: CASSQPGTSGVTTDTQYF
D gene: TRBD2
J gene: TRBJ2-3
V gene: TRBV3-1/TRBV3-2

CDR3 DNA: TGTGCCAGCAGACCAACCCTCGGGACAGGGTACTACGAGCAGTACTTC
CDR3 protein: CASRPTLGTGYYEQYF
D gene: TRBD1
J gene: TRBJ2-7
V gene: TRBV27

CDR3 DNA: TGTGCCAGCTCACCACTTATGACTAGCGGGAGCGAGTATGAGCAGTTCTTC
CDR3 protein: CASSPLMTSGSEYEQFF
D gene: TRBD2
J gene: TRBJ2-1
V gene: TRBV18

CDR3 DNA: TGTGCCAGCAGCTCTGGGACAGTAGGTGGAAACACCATATATTTT
CDR3 protein: CASSSGTVGGNTIYF
D gene: -
J gene: TRBJ1-3
V gene: TRBV21-1

CDR3 DNA: TGTGCCAGCAGCCAAAGCCACGAGCAGTACTTC
CDR3 protein: CASSQSHEQYF
D gene: -
J gene: TRBJ2-7
V gene: TRBV3-1/TRBV3-2

CDR3 DNA: TGTGCCAGCAGCTTCTCTAGCGGGAGGGCATCGGATACGCAGTATTTT
CDR3 protein: CASSFSSGRASDTQYF
D gene: TRBD2
J gene: TRBJ2-3
V gene: TRBV7-9

CDR3 DNA: TGTGCCAGCAGGGACAGTTGGTATCAGCCCCAGCATTTT
CDR3 protein: CASRDSWYQPQHF
D gene: -
J gene: TRBJ1-5
V gene: TRBV6-5

CDR3 DNA: TGTGCCAGCAGTCCAGGGACTAGGGATTACATGGGGGAGCTGTTTTTT
CDR3 protein: CASSPGTRDYMGELFF
D gene: TRBD2
J gene: TRBJ2-2
V gene: TRBV28